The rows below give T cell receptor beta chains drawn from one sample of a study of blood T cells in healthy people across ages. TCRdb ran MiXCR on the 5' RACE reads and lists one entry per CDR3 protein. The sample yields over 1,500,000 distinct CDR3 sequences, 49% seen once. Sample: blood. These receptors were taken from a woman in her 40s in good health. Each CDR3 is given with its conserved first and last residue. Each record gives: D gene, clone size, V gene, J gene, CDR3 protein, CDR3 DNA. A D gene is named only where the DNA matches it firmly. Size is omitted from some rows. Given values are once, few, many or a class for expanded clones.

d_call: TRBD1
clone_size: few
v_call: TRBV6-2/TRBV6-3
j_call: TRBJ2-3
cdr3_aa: CASSYGPGQGIDTQYF
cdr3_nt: TGTGCCAGCAGTTACGGGCCGGGACAGGGTATTGATACGCAGTATTTT

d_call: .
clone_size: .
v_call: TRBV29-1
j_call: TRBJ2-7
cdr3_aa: CSVPGARAGRTSSYEQYF
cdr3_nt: TGCAGCGTTCCCGGAGCGAGAGCAGGGCGAACGAGCTCCTACGAGCAGTACTTC

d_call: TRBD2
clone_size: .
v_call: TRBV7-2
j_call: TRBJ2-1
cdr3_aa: CAAGGGVYNEQFF
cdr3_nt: TGTGCGGCCGGCGGGGGGGTATACAATGAGCAGTTCTTC

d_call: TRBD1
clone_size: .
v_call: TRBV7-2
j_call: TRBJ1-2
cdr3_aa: CASSRQGHNYGYTF
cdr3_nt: TGTGCCAGCAGCCGACAGGGCCATAACTATGGCTACACCTTC

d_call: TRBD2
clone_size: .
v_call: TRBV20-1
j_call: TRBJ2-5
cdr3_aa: CSARRASGGVQETQYF
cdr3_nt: TGCAGTGCTAGAAGAGCTAGCGGGGGGGTCCAAGAGACCCAGTACTTC

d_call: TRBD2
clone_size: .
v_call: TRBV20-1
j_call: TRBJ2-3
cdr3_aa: CSARDYQRGGTDTQYF
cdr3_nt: TGCAGTGCTAGAGATTATCAGCGGGGGGGCACAGATACACAGTATTTT

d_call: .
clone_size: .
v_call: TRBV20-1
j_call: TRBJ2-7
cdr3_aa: CSARDRRGTSYEQYF
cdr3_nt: TGCAGTGCTAGAGACCGGCGGGGGACATCCTACGAGCAGTACTTC

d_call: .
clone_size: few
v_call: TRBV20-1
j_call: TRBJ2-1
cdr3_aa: CSAPQEEGVNEQFF
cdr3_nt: TGCAGTGCTCCGCAGGAGGAAGGAGTCAATGAGCAGTTCTTC

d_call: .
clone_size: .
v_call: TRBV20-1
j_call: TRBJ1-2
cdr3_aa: CSARDPDKHFSYGYTF
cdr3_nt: TGCAGTGCTAGGGATCCGGACAAGCACTTTAGCTATGGCTACACCTTC

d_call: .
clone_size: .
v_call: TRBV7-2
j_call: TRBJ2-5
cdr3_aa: CASSRGRGSYGQYF
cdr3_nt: TGTGCCAGCAGCAGGGGGAGGGGCTCCTACGGGCAGTACTTC

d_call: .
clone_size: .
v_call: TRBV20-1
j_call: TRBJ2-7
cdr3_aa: CSASPSRTSRSEQYF
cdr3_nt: TGCAGTGCTAGTCCCTCAAGAACTAGCAGGAGCGAGCAGTACTTC

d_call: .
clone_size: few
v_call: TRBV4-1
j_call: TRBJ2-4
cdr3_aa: CASSQGGNRNIQYF
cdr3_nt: TGCGCCAGCAGCCAAGGAGGGAATAGGAACATTCAGTACTTC

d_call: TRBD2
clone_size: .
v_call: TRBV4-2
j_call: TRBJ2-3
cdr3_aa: CASSQALASGGPTDTQYF
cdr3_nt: TGTGCCAGCAGCCAAGCTTTGGCTAGCGGGGGGCCCACAGATACGCAGTATTTT

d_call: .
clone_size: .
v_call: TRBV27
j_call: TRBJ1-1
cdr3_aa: CASSLYSGATQAFF
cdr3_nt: TGTGCCAGCAGTTTATACTCCGGGGCGACGCAAGCTTTCTTT

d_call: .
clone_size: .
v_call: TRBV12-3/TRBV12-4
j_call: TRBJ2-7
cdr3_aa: CASSFPGILDEQYF
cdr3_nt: TGTGCCAGCAGCTTTCCAGGGATTCTGGACGAGCAGTACTTC

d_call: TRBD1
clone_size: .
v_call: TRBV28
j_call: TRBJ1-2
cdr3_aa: CASRIQGALGYTF
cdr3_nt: TGTGCCAGCAGGATACAGGGGGCGCTTGGCTACACCTTC

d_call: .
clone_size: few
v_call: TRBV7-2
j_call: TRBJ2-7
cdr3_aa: CASSQRQSTEQYF
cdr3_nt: TGTGCCAGCAGCCAGAGACAGAGTACCGAGCAGTACTTC

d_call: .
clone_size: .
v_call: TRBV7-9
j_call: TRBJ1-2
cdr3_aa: CASSLIPGQPNYGYTF
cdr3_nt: TGTGCCAGCAGCTTAATTCCGGGGCAGCCTAACTATGGCTACACCTTC

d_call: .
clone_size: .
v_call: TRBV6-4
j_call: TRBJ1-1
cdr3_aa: CASRAVPGQNTEAFF
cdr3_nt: TGTGCCAGCAGAGCCGTTCCGGGACAGAACACTGAAGCTTTCTTT

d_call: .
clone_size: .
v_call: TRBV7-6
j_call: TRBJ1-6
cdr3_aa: CASTPYEGQNYNSPLHF
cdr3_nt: TGTGCCAGCACCCCTTATGAGGGGCAAAACTATAATTCACCCCTCCACTTT

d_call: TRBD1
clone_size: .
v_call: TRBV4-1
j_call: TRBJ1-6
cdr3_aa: CASSYAGTGGWSSYNSPLHF
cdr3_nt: TGCGCCAGCAGCTACGCCGGGACAGGTGGATGGAGCTCCTATAATTCACCCCTCCACTTT

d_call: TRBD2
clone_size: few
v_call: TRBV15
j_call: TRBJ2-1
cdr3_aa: CATSRDPSGEQFF
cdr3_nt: TGTGCCACCAGCAGAGATCCTAGCGGTGAGCAGTTCTTC

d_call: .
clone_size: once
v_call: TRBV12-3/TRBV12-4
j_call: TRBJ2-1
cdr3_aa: CASSFPAGINAHIQFF
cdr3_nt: TGTGCCAGCAGTTTCCCAGCAGGGATCAACGCACATATTCAGTTCTTC

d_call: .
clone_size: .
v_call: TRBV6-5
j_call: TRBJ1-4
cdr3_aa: CATHPRRGVEKLFF
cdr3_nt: TGTGCCACCCACCCAAGAAGGGGTGTCGAAAAACTGTTTTTT

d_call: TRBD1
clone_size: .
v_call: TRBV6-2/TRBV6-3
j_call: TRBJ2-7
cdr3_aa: CASSYFGQGYEQYF
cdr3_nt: TGTGCCAGCAGTTACTTTGGACAGGGCTACGAGCAGTACTTC

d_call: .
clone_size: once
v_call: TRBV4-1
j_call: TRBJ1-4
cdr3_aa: CASSQVLTEPTNEKLFF
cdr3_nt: TGCGCCAGCAGCCAAGTTCTTACAGAACCAACTAATGAAAAACTGTTTTTT

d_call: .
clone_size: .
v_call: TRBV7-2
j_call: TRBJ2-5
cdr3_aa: CASSLVPQGPLETQYF
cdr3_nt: TGTGCCAGCAGCTTAGTACCCCAGGGTCCCCTAGAGACCCAGTACTTC

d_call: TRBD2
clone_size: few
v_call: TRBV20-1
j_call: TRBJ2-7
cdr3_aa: CSARRSSGGAYEQYF
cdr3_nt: TGCAGTGCTAGAAGGTCTAGCGGGGGGGCCTACGAGCAGTACTTC

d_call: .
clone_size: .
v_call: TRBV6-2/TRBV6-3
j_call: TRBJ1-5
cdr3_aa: CASSYSAARRGANQPQHF
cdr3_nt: TGTGCCAGCAGTTACTCGGCAGCCAGGAGGGGCGCGAATCAGCCCCAGCATTTT

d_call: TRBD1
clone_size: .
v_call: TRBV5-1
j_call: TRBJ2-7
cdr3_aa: CASSSNRGVIPGEQYF
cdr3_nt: TGCGCCAGCAGCAGCAACAGGGGGGTAATTCCCGGCGAGCAGTACTTC

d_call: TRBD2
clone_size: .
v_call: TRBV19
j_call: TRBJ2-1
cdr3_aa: CASSIRGGEYNEQFF
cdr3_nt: TGTGCCAGTAGTATCCGTGGGGGGGAATACAATGAGCAGTTCTTC

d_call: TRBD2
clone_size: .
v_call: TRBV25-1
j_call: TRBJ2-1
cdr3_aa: CASSEAVGGYNEQFF
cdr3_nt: TGTGCCAGCAGTGAAGCGGTGGGGGGGTACAATGAGCAGTTCTTC

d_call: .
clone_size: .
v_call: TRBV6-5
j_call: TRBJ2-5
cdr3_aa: CASSYSTVQGTQYF
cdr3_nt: TGTGCCAGCAGTTACTCGACAGTTCAAGGGACCCAGTACTTC

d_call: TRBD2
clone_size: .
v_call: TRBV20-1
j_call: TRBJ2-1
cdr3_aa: CSGLAGAGEQFF
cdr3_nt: TGCAGTGGACTAGCGGGGGCGGGGGAGCAGTTCTTC

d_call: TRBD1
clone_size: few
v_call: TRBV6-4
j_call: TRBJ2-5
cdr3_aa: CARLSRDRDQETQYF
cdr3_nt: TGTGCCAGGCTTTCGCGGGACAGGGATCAAGAGACCCAGTACTTC

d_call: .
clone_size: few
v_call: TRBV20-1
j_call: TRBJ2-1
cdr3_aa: CSAYGRAGRWNEQFF
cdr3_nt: TGCAGTGCCTACGGAAGGGCAGGGAGGTGGAATGAGCAGTTCTTC

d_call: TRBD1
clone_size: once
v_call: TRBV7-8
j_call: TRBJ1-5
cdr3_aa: CASSYGTGSPPVDQPQHF
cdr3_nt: TGTGCCAGCAGCTACGGGACAGGGAGTCCGCCCGTGGATCAGCCCCAGCATTTT

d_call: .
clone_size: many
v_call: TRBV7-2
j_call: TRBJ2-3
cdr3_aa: CASSRGTGTDTQYF
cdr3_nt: TGTGCCAGCAGTCGCGGGACAGGCACAGATACGCAGTATTTT

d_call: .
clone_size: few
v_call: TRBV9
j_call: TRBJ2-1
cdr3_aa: CASSVAGGLEQFF
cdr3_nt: TGTGCCAGCAGCGTAGCTGGGGGCCTGGAGCAGTTCTTC

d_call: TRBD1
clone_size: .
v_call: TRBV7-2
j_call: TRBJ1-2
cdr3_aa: CASSPLTGPGYTF
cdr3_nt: TGTGCCAGCAGCCCGCTGACAGGGCCGGGCTACACCTTC

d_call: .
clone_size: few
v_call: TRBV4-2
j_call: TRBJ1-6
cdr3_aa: CASSRDSTSPLHF
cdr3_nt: TGTGCCAGCTCCCGGGACTCCACATCACCCCTCCACTTT

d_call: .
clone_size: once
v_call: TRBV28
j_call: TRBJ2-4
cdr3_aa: CASSPRSGLPKEDIQYF
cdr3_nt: TGTGCCAGCAGCCCAAGATCGGGACTTCCAAAGGAGGACATTCAGTACTTC